Listed below are T cell receptor beta chains from one sample, sequenced in a study of radiation and T cells in renal cell carcinoma. The assay was immunoSEQ multiplex PCR, and TCRdb's table has in-frame clones only and misses some. The table lists about 140,000 clones, about 88% of them singletons. The starting material was blood, obtained from a patient whose treatment included radiotherapy and nephrectomy. These receptors originate from a woman between 50 and 59 years old with renal cell carcinoma. Both conserved end residues are part of each CDR3. The D gene is left open where the match is weak. Only part of the rows carry a size: once, few, many, or a class if the clone is expanded.

v_call	d_call	clone_size	j_call	cdr3_nt	cdr3_aa
TRBV5-1	NA	NA	TRBJ1-1	TGCGCCAGCAGCACCTCCCCCCGGGGGAACACTGAAGCTTTCTTT	CASSTSPRGNTEAFF
TRBV2	NA	NA	TRBJ1-2	TGTGCCAGCTTCGGGGGGCGCGGGAATGGCTATGGCTACACCTTC	CASFGGRGNGYGYTF
TRBV4-3	NA	NA	TRBJ1-1	TGCGCCAGCAGCCAAGCCCGGGGGGGGCACACTGAAGCTTTCTTT	CASSQARGGHTEAFF
TRBV28	NA	once	TRBJ1-3	TGTGCCAGCAGAACGAGGCTTTATCGGACTGGCGGAAACACCATATATTTT	CASRTRLYRTGGNTIYF
TRBV10-3	TRBD2	NA	TRBJ2-3	TGTGCCTCGCTCGCGGCGGGAGCCACAGATACGCAGTATTTT	CASLAAGATDTQYF
TRBV19	TRBD1	NA	TRBJ1-5	TGTGCCAGTAGTAGGACAGGGACGGTCGGCAATCAGCCCCAGCATTTT	CASSRTGTVGNQPQHF
TRBV5-1	NA	NA	TRBJ2-7	TGCGCCAGCAGCTTGGGGGACACCTCCTACGAGCAGTACTTC	CASSLGDTSYEQYF
TRBV7-2	NA	NA	TRBJ1-5	TGTGCCAGCAGCTTGTCCGGGACGAGCAATCAGCCCCAGCATTTT	CASSLSGTSNQPQHF
TRBV7-7	NA	NA	TRBJ2-5	TGTGCCAGCAGCTTGGAGCTCGGAGAGACCCAGTACTTC	CASSLELGETQYF
TRBV11-3	NA	NA	TRBJ1-3	TGTGCCAGCAGCTACGGTCCATCTGGAAACACCATATATTTT	CASSYGPSGNTIYF
TRBV28	TRBD2	NA	TRBJ2-7	TGTGCCAGCAGTTTAGTGCTAGCGGGAAGCTCCTACGAGCAGTACTTC	CASSLVLAGSSYEQYF
TRBV5-6	NA	NA	TRBJ1-3	TGTGCCAGCAGCTTGGGGGACGGCGGAAACACCATATATTTT	CASSLGDGGNTIYF
TRBV10-3	NA	NA	TRBJ1-2	TGTGCCATTCAAGGAGGGGCGACAGGTGGCTACACCTTC	CAIQGGATGGYTF